This T cell receptor beta chain was profiled in a study of long-term antiretroviral therapy in people with HIV. Sequencing relied on immunoSEQ assay v3.0, run at survey level. This table comes from immunoSEQ multiplex PCR, and its TCRdb copy is limited to in-frame clones, with some not included. The data show tens of thousands of clones, 84% seen once. Per donor, a minimum of one pre-ART and a minimum of two post-ART PBMC samples were available. It was in the United States that all participants with HIV were treated. Notes on this clone: Its antigen is currently unknown.

The CDR3 extends over 15 amino acids. Germline V gene data show CDR1 as SGHRS and CDR2 as YFSETQ. Trimming at V came to 4 bases and at J to 3 bases, leaving 3 bases not matched to a gene. Notes on the study in general: Within the repertoire, clones expanded before ART were dominant at all time points.

This specimen consisted of unsorted PBMCs, obtained 0.8 years after starting antiretroviral therapy. This clonotype originated in a woman younger than 30 with HIV. The chain uses TRBV5-1 and TRBJ2-1; 11 bases align to TRBD2. CDR3 amino acids: CASSTGLAGYNEQFF. The DNA for the CDR3 is TGCGCCAGCAGCACCGGACTAGCGGGCTACAATGAGCAGTTCTTC.